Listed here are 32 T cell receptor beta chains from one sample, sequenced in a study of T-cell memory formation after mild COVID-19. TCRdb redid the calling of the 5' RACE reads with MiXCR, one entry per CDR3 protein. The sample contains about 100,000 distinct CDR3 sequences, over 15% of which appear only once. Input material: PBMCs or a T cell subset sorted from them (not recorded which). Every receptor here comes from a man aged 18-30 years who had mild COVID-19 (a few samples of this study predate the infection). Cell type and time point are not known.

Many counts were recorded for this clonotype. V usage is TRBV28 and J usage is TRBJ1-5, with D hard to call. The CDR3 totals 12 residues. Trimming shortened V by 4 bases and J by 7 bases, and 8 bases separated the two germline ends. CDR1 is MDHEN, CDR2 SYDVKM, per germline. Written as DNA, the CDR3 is TGTGCCAGCAGTTATTACCGGCAGCCCCAGCATTTT. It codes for CASSYYRQPQHF.

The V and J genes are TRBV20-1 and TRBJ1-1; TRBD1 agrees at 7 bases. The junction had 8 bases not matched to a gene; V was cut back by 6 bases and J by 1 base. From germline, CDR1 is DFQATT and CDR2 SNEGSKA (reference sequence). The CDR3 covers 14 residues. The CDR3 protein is CSANRGSRNTEAFF. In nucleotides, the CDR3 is TGCAGTGCAAACAGGGGATCGAGGAACACTGAAGCTTTCTTT.

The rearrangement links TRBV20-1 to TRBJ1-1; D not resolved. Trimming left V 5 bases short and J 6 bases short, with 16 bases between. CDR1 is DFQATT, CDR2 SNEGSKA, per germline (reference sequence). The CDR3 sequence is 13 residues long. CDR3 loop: CSAPPAGYAEAFF. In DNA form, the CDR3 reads TGCAGTGCTCCACCTGCGGGGTACGCTGAAGCTTTCTTT.

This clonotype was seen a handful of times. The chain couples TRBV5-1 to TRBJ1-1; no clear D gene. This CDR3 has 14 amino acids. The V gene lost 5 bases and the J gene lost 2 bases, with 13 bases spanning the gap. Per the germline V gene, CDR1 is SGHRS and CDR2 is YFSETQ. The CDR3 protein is CASRVGTVNTEAFF. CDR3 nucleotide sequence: TGCGCCAGCAGGGTGGGTACGGTTAACACTGAAGCTTTCTTT.

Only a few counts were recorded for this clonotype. CDR3 in DNA: TGCGCCAGCAGCTTGGAGGGGCCCTATCAGCCCCAGCATTTT. Translating it yields CASSLEGPYQPQHF. The rearrangement links TRBV5-1 to TRBJ1-5, with a possible D match to TRBD1 (5 bases). This CDR3 region has 14 residues. CDR1 is SGHRS and CDR2 is YFSETQ in the germline V gene. Deletions cut 0 bases from V and 5 bases from J, with 9 bases between.

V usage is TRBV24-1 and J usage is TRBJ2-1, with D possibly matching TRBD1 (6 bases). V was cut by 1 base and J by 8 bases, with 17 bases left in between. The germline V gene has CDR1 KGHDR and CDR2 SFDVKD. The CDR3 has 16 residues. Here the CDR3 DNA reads TGTGCCACCAGTGATTTACAGGGCAAGCGGATGGATGAGCAGTTCTTC. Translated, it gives CATSDLQGKRMDEQFF.

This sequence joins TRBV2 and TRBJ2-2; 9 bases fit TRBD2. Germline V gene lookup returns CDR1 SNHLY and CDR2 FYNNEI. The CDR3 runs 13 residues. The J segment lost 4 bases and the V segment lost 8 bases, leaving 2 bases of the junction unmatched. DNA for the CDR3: TGTGCCAGCGGACTAGCGTCCACCGGGGAGCTGTTTTTT. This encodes CASGLASTGELFF.

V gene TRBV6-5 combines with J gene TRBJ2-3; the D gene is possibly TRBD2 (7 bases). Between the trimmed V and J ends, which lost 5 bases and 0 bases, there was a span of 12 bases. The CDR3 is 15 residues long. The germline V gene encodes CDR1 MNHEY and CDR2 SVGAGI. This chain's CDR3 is CASSRRGASTDTQYF. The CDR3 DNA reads TGTGCCAGCAGTCGCCGGGGGGCCAGCACAGATACGCAGTATTTT.

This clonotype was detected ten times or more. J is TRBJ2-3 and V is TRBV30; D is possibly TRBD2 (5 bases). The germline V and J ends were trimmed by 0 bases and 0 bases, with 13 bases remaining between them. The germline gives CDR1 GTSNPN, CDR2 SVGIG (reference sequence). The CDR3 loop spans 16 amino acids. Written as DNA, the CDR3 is TGTGCCTGGAGTGTGGGCTGGACTGCTAGCACAGATACGCAGTATTTT. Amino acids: CAWSVGWTASTDTQYF.

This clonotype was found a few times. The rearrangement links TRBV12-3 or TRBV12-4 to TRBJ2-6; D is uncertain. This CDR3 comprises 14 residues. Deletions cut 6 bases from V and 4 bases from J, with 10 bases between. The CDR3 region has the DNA TGTGCCAGCAGGACCGATCCGGGGGCCAACGTCCTGACTTTC. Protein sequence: CASRTDPGANVLTF.

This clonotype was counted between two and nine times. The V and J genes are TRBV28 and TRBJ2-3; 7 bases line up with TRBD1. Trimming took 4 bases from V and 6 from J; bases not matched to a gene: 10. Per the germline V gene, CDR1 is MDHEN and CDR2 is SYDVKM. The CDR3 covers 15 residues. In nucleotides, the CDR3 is TGTGCCAGCAGTTCCCACAGGGGATCTGCGGATACGCAGTATTTT. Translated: CASSSHRGSADTQYF.

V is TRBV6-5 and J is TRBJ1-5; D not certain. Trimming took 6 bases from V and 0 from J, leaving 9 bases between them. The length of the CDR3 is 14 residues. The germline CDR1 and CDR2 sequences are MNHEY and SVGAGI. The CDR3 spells CASSRVRSNQPQHF. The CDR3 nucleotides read TGTGCCAGCAGCCGGGTACGTAGCAATCAGCCCCAGCATTTT.

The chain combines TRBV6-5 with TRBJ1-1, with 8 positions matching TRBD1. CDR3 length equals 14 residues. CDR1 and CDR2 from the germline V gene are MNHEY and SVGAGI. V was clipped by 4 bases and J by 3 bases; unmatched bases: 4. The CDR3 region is CASSSVTGDTEAFF. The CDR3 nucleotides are TGTGCCAGCAGTTCGGTGACAGGGGACACTGAAGCTTTCTTT.

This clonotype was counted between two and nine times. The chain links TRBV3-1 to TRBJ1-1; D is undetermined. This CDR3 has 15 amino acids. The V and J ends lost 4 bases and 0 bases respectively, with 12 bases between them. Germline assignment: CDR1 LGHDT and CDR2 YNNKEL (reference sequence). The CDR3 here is CASSLNPSLNTEAFF. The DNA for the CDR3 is TGTGCCAGCAGCCTAAACCCCAGTCTGAACACTGAAGCTTTCTTT.

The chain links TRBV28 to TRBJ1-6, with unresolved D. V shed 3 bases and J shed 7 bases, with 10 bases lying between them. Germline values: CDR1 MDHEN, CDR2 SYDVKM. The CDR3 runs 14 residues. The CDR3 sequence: CASSFNLGNSPLHF. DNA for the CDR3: TGTGCCAGCAGTTTCAATCTGGGGAATTCACCCCTCCACTTT.

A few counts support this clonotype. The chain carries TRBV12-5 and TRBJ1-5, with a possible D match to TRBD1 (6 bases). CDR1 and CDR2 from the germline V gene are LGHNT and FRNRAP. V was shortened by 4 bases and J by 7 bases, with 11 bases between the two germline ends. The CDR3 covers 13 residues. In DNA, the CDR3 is TGTGCTAGTGGTTGGGACAAGGCCCAGCCCCAGCATTTT. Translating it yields CASGWDKAQPQHF.

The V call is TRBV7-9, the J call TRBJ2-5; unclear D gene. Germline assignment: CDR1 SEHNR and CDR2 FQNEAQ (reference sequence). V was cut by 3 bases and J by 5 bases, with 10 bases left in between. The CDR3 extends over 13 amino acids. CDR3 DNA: TGTGCCAGCAGCTTGTTCCAACCTGAGACCCAGTACTTC. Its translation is CASSLFQPETQYF.

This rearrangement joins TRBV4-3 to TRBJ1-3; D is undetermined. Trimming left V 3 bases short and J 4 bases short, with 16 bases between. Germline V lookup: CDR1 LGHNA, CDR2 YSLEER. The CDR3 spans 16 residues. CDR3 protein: CASSHDAATSGNTIYF. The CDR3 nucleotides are TGCGCCAGCAGCCACGATGCAGCAACCTCCGGAAACACCATATATTTT.

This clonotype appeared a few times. The CDR3 DNA reads as TGCGCCAGCAGCTGGGGGACAGGGGGTTTCGATGAGCAGTTCTTC. It encodes CASSWGTGGFDEQFF. The chain combines TRBV5-1 with TRBJ2-1; 11 nucleotides match TRBD1. The J segment lost 8 bases and the V segment lost 3 bases, leaving 7 bases of the junction unmatched. The germline V gene has CDR1 SGHRS and CDR2 YFSETQ. The CDR3 runs 15 residues.

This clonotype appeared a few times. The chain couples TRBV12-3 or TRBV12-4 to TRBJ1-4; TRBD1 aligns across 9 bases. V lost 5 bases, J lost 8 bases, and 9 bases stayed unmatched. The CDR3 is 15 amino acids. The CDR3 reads CASSPDGTGQEKLFF. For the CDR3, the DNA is TGTGCCAGCAGTCCCGACGGGACAGGGCAAGAAAAACTGTTTTTT.

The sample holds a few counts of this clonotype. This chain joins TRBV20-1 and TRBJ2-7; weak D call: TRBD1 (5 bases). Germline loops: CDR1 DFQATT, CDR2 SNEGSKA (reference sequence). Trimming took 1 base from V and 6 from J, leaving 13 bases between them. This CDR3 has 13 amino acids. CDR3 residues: CSARGYQGREQYF. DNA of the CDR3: TGCAGTGCTAGAGGATACCAGGGCCGCGAGCAGTACTTC.

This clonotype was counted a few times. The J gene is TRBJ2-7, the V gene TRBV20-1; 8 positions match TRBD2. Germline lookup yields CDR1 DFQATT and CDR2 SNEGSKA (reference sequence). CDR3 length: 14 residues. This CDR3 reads CMVAGPANSYEQYV. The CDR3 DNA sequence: TGCATGGTAGCGGGGCCCGCAAACTCCTACGAGCAGTACGTC.

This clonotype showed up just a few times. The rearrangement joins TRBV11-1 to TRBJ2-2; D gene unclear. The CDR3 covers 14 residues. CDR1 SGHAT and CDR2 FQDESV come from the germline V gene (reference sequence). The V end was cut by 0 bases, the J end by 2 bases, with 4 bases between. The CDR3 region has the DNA TGTGCCAGCAGCTTAGCCCTAAACACCGGGGAGCTGTTTTTT. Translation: CASSLALNTGELFF.

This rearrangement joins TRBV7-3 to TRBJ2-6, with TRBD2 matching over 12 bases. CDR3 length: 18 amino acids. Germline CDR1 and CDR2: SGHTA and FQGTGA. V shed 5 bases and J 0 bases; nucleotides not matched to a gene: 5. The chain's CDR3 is CASSLQTSGGSGANVLTF. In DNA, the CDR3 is TGTGCCAGCAGCCTACAGACTAGCGGGGGCTCTGGGGCCAACGTCCTGACTTTC. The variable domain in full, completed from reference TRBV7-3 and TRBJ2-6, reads GAGVSQTPSNKVTEKGKYVELRCDPISGHTALYWYRQSLGQGPEFLIYFQGTGAADDSGLPNDRFFAVRPEGSVSTLKIQRTERGDSAVYLCASSLQTSGGSGANVLTFGAGSRLTVL.

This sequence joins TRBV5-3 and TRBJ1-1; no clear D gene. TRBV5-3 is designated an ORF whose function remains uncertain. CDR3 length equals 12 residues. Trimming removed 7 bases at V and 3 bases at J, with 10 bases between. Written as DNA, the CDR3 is TGTGCCAGACTTCGTCAGGACACTGAAGCTTTCTTT. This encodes CARLRQDTEAFF.

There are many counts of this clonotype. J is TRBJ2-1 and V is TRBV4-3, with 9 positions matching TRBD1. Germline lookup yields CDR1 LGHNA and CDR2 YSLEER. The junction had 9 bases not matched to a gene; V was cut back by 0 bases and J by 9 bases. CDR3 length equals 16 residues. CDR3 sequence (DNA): TGCGCCAGCAGCCAAGATCCAGGACAGGGGTGGTTTGAGCAGTTCTTC. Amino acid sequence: CASSQDPGQGWFEQFF.

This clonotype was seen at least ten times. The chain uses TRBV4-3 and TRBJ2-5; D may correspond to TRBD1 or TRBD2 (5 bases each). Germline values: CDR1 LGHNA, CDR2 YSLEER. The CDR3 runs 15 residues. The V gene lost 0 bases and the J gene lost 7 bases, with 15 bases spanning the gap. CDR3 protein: CASSQEPGPGGTQYF. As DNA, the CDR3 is TGCGCCAGCAGCCAAGAACCGGGACCTGGGGGGACCCAGTACTTC.

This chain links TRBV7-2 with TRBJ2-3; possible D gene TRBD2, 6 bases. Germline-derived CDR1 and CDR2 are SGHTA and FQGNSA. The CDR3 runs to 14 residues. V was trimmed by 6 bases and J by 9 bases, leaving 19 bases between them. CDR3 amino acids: CASSSSPDGGTQYF. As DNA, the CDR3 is TGTGCCAGCAGTAGCTCCCCGGACGGGGGAACGCAGTATTTT. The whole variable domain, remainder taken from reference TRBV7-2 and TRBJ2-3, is GAGVSQSPSNKVTEKGKDVELRCDPISGHTALYWYRQSLGQGLEFLIYFQGNSAPDKSGLPSDRFSAERTGGSVSTLTIQRTQQEDSAVYLCASSSSPDGGTQYFGPGTRLTVL.

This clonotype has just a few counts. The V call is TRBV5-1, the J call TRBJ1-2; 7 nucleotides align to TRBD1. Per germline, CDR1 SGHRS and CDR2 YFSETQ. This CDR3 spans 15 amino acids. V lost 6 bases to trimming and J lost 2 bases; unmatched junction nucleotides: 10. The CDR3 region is CASMVGGQLNYGYTF. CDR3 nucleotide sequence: TGCGCCAGCATGGTCGGGGGACAGCTGAACTATGGCTACACCTTC. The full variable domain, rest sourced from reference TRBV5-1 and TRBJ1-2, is KAGVTQTPRYLIKTRGQQVTLSCSPISGHRSVSWYQQTPGQGLQFLFEYFSETQRNKGNFPGRFSGRQFSNSRSEMNVSTLELGDSALYLCASMVGGQLNYGYTFGSGTRLTVV.

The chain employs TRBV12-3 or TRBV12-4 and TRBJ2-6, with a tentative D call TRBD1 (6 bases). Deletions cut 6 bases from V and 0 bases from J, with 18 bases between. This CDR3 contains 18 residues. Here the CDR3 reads CASSPYQGFFSGANVLTF. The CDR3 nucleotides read TGTGCCAGCAGCCCATACCAGGGGTTCTTCTCTGGGGCCAACGTCCTGACTTTC.

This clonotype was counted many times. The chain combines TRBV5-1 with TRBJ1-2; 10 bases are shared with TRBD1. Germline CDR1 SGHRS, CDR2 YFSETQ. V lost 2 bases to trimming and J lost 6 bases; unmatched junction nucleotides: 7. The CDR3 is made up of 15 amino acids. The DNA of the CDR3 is TGCGCCAGCAGCTTCGGACAGGGGGAAAGGGATGGCTACACCTTC. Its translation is CASSFGQGERDGYTF.

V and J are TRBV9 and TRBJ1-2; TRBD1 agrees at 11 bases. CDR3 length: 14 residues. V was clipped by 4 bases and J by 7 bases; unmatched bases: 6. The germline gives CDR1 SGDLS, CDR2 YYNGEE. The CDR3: CASSTRTGGGGYTF. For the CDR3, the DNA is TGTGCCAGCAGCACCCGGACAGGGGGCGGTGGCTACACCTTC.